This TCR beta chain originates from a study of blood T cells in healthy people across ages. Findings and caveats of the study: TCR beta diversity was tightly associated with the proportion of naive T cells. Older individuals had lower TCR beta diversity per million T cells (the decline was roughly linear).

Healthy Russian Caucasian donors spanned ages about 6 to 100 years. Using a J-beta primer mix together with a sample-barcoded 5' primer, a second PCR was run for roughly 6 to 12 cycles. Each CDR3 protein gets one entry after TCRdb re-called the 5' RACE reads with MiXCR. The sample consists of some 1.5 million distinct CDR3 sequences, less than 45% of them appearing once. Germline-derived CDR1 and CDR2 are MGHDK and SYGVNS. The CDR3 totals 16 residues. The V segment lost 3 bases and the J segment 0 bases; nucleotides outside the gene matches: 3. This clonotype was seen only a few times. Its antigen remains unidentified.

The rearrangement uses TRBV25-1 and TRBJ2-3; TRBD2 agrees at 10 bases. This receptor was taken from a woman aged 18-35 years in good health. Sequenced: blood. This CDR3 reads CASSDLAGASTDTQYF. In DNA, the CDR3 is TGTGCCAGCAGTGACCTAGCGGGGGCCAGCACAGATACGCAGTATTTT. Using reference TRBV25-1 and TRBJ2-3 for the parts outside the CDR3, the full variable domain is EADIYQTPRYLVIGTGKKITLECSQTMGHDKMYWYQQDPGMELHLIHYSYGVNSTEKGDLSSESTVSRIRTEHFPLTLESARPSHTSQYLCASSDLAGASTDTQYFGPGTRLTVL.